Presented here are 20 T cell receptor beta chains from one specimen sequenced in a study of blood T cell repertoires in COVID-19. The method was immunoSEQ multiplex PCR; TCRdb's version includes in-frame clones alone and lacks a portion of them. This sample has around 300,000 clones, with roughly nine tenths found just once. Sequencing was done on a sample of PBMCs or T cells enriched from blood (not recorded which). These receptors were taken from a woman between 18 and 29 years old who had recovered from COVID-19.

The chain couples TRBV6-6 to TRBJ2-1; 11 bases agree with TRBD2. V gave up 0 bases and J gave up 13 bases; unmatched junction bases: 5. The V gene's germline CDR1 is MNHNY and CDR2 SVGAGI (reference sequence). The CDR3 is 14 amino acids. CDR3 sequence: CASSYSGLAADQFF. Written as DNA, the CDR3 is TGTGCCAGCAGTTACTCGGGACTAGCGGCAGATCAGTTCTTC.

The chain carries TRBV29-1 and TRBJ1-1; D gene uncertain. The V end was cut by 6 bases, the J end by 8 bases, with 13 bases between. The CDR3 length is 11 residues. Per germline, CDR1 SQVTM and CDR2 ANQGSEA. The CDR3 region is CSVADFIEAFF. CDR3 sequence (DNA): TGCAGCGTCGCGGACTTCATAGAAGCTTTCTTT.

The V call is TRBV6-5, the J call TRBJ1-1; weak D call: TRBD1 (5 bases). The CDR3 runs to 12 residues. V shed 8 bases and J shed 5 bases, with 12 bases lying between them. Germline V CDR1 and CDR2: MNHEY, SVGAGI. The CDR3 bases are TGTGCCAGCGCCTCAAGGGGAACTGAAGCTTTCTTT. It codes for CASASRGTEAFF.

The CDR3 loop is CASSIRMRTGANVLTF. For the CDR3, the DNA is TGTGCCAGTAGTATAAGGATGAGGACTGGGGCCAACGTCCTGACTTTC. V and J are TRBV19 and TRBJ2-6; D not certain. Trimming cost V 2 bases and J 2 bases, with 10 bases left between them. CDR3 length equals 16 residues. Germline V gene lookup returns CDR1 LNHDA and CDR2 SQIVND (reference sequence).

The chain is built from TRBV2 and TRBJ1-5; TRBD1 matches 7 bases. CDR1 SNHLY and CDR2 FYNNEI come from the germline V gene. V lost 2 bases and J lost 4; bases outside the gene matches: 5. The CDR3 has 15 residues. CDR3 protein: CASSEWGDSNQPQHF. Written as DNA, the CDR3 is TGTGCCAGCAGTGAATGGGGGGACAGTAATCAGCCCCAGCATTTT.

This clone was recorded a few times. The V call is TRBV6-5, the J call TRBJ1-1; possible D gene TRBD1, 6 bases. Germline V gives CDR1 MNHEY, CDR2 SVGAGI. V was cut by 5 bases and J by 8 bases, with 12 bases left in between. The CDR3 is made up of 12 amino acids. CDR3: CASSRDTQEAFF. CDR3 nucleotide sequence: TGTGCCAGCAGTCGGGACACCCAGGAAGCTTTCTTT.

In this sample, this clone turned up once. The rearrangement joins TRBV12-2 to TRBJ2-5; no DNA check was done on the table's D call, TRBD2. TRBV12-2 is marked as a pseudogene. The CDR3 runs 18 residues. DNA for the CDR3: TGTGCAAGTCGCTTAGCGTGGGAAGGACTAGCGGGGCGAGAGACCCAGTACTTC. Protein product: CASRLAWEGLAGRETQYF.

The CDR3 spells CASSLLGQGFTGELFF. CDR3 DNA: TGTGCCAGCAGTTTATTGGGGCAGGGGTTCACCGGGGAGCTGTTTTTT. J is TRBJ2-2 and V is TRBV28; D possibly corresponds to TRBD1 (6 bases). Germline values: CDR1 MDHEN, CDR2 SYDVKM. V was pared by 1 base and J by 4 bases, with 13 bases between. CDR3 length: 16 residues. The full variable domain, with the rest looked up from reference TRBV28 and TRBJ2-2, is DVKVTQSSRYLVKRTGEKVFLECVQDMDHENMFWYRQDPGLGLRLIYFSYDVKMKEKGDIPEGYSVSREKKERFSLILESASTNQTSMYLCASSLLGQGFTGELFFGEGSRLTVL.

CDR3 in amino acids: CAGVSPGTGPPYEQYF. CDR3 nucleotides: TGTGCCGGGGTAAGCCCCGGGACAGGGCCGCCCTACGAGCAGTACTTC. The chain employs TRBV27 and TRBJ2-7; 9 nucleotides align to TRBD1. The CDR3 consists of 16 residues. Germline lookup yields CDR1 MNHEY and CDR2 SMNVEV (reference sequence). The V segment lost 11 bases and the J segment 2 bases; nucleotides outside the gene matches: 16.

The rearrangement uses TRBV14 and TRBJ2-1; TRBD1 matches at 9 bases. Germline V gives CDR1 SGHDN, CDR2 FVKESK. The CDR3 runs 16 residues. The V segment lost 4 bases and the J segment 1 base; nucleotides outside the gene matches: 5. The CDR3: CASSLKQGASYNEQFF. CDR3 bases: TGTGCCAGCAGCCTAAAACAGGGGGCATCCTACAATGAGCAGTTCTTC.

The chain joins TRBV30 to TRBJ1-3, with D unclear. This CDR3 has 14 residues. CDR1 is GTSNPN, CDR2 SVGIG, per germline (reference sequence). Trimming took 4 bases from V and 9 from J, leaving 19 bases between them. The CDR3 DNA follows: TGTGCCTGGACCGTGAGCTCTTCCGGCGGCACCATATATTTT. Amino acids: CAWTVSSSGGTIYF. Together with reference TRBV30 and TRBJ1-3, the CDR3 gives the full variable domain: SQTIHQWPATLVQPVGSPLSLECTVEGTSNPNLYWYRQAAGRGLQLLFYSVGIGQISSEVPQNLSASRPQDRQFILSSKKLLLSDSGFYLCAWTVSSSGGTIYFGEGSWLTVV.

The CDR3: CASSVTSGALYNEQFF. CDR3 DNA sequence: TGTGCCAGCAGTGTTACTAGCGGGGCCCTCTACAATGAGCAGTTCTTC. The chain uses TRBV25-1 and TRBJ2-1; 10 bases are shared with TRBD2. V dropped 4 bases and J dropped 3; count of bases not matched to a gene: 6. Germline V gives CDR1 MGHDK, CDR2 SYGVNS. The CDR3 runs to 16 residues.

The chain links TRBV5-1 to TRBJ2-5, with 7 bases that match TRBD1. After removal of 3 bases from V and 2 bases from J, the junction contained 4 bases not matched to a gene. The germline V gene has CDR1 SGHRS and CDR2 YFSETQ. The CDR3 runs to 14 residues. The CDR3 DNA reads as TGCGCCAGCAGCTCCCCGGGACAGCAAGAGACCCAGTACTTC. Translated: CASSSPGQQETQYF.

The CDR3 DNA reads as TGTGCCAGCACCCTCCGGGGGGTCGGAGGGATTGGCTACACCTTC. It yields the protein CASTLRGVGGIGYTF. The chain carries TRBV19 and TRBJ1-2; a possible D gene is TRBD1 (5 bases). This CDR3 contains 15 residues. Trimming removed 9 bases at V and 7 bases at J, with 24 bases between. Germline values: CDR1 LNHDA, CDR2 SQIVND (reference sequence). The variable domain in full, with the rest retrieved from reference TRBV19 and TRBJ1-2, is DGGITQSPKYLFRKEGQNVTLSCEQNLNHDAMYWYRQDPGQGLRLIYYSQIVNDFQKGDIAEGYSVSREKKESFPLTVTSAQKNPTAFYLCASTLRGVGGIGYTFGSGTRLTVV.

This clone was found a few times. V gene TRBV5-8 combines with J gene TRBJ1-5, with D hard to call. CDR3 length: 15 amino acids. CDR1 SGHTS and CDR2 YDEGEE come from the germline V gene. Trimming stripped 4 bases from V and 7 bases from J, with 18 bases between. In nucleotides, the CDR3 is TGTGCCAGCAGCCCCCTCCGGGCGGGCAGGCAGCCCCAGCATTTT. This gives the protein CASSPLRAGRQPQHF.

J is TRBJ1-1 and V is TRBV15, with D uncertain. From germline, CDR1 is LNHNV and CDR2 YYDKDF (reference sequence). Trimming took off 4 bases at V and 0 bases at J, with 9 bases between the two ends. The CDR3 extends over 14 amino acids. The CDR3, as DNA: TGTGCCACCAGCATGACAAGTTTGAACACTGAAGCTTTCTTT. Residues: CATSMTSLNTEAFF.

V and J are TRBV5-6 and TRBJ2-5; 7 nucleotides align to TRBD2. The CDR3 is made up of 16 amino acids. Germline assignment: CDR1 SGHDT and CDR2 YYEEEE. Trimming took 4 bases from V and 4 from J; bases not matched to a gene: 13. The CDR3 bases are TGTGCCAGCAGCCCTCTTGGGGGGGGAGGCGGAGAGACCCAGTACTTC. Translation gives CASSPLGGGGGETQYF.

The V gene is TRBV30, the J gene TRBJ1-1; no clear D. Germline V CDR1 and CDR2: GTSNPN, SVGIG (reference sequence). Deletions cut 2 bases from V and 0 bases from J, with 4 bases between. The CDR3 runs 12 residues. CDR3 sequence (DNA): TGTGCCTGGAGTCCTATGAACACTGAAGCTTTCTTT. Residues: CAWSPMNTEAFF.

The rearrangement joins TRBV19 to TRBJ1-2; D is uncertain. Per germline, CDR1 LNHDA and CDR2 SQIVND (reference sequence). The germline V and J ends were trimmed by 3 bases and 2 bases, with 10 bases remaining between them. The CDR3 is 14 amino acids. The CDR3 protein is CASSMPARNYGYTF. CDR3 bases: TGTGCCAGTAGTATGCCAGCGAGGAACTATGGCTACACCTTC.

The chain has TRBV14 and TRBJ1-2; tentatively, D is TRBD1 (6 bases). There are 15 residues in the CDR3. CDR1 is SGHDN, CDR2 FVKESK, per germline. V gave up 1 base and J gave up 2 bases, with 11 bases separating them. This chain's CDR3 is CASSQGNQGNYGYTF. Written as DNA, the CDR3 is TGTGCCAGCAGCCAAGGTAACCAGGGGAACTATGGCTACACCTTC.